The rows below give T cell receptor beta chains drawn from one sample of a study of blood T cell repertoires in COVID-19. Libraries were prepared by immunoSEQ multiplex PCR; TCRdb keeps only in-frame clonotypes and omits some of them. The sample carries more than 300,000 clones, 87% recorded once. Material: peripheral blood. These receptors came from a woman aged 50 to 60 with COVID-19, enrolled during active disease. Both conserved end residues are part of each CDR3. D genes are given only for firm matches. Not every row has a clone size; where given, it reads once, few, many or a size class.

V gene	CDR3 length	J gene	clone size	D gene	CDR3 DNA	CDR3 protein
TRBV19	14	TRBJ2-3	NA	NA	TGTGCCAGTAGTTTGCTCACCCAGGCAGATACGCAGTATTTT	CASSLLTQADTQYF
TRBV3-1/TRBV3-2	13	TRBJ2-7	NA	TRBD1	TGTGCCAGCAGCAGACAGGGTTCGAGCGAGCAGTACTTC	CASSRQGSSEQYF
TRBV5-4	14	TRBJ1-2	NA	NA	TGTGCCAGCAGCCTGGATTGGGGAGATGGGGGCTACACCTTC	CASSLDWGDGGYTF
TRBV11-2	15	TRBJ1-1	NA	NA	TGTGCCAGCAGTCATGGCCCTGCCTGGAACACTGAAGCTTTCTTT	CASSHGPAWNTEAFF
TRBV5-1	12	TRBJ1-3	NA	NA	TGCGCCAGCAGCTTGGTAGGAAACACCATATATTTT	CASSLVGNTIYF
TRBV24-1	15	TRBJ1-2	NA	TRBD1	TGTGCCACCAGTGATTCCACAGGGGGCACATATGGCTACACCTTC	CATSDSTGGTYGYTF
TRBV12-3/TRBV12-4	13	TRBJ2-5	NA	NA	TGTGCCAGCAGTCCATTCCGGAGGGAGACCCAGTACTTC	CASSPFRRETQYF
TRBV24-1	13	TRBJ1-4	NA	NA	TGTGCCACCAGTGATTTCAGAGGTGAAAAACTGTTTTTT	CATSDFRGEKLFF
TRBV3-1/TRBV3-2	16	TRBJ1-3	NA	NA	TGTGCCAGCAGCCAAGATAGAGGAGTGGGGGGAGGCACCATATATTTT	CASSQDRGVGGGTIYF
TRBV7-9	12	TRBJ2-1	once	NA	TGTGCCAGGCAGGGGACTACCAATGAGCAGTTCTTC	CARQGTTNEQFF
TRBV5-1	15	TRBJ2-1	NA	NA	TGCGCCAGCAGCTTGGCGGGAGTCAAAACGAATGAGCAGTTCTTC	CASSLAGVKTNEQFF
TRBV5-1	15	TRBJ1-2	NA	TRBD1	TGCGCCAGCAGCTTGGTGGGACAGGGTTCTTATGGCTACACCTTC	CASSLVGQGSYGYTF
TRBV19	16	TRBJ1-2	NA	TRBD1	TGTGCCAGTAGTAAGTTACAGGGGGCGGCTGACTATGGCTACACCTTC	CASSKLQGAADYGYTF
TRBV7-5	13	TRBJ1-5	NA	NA	TGTGTCAGAAGCTGCGAGGGGGATCAGCCCCAGCATTTT	CVRSCEGDQPQHF
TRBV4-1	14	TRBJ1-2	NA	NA	TGCGCCAGCAGCCGGGAGGGGGCTAACTATGGCTACACCTTC	CASSREGANYGYTF
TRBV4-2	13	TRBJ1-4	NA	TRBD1	TGTGCCAGCAGACTGACAGGGGCTGAAAAACTGTTTTTT	CASRLTGAEKLFF
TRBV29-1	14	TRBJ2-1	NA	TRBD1	TGCAGCGTTGTATTAGGGACAGGGCAAAATGAGCAGTTCTTC	CSVVLGTGQNEQFF
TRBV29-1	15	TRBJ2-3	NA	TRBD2	TGCAGCGTTTCTTCGGGGGGGGCGTTCACAGATACGCAGTATTTT	CSVSSGGAFTDTQYF
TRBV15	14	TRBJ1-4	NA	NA	TGTGCCACCAGCAGAGATCTGACGGGGGAAAAACTGTTTTTT	CATSRDLTGEKLFF
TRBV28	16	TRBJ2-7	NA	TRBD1	TGTGCCAGCAGTTCCGGGACAGGGCTTCTCTCCTACGAGCAGTACTTC	CASSSGTGLLSYEQYF
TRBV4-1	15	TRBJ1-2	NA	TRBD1	TGCGCCAGCAGCCCACGGACAGGGGATAACTATGGCTACACCTTC	CASSPRTGDNYGYTF
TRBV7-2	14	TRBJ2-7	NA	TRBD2	TGTGTCAGCAGCTTAACGGGAGGGCCGGGGGAGCAGTACTTC	CVSSLTGGPGEQYF
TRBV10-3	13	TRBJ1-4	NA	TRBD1	TGTGCCATCGCGGGACAGCTTAATGAAAAACTGTTTTTT	CAIAGQLNEKLFF
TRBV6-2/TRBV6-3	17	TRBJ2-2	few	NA	TGTGCCAGCAGTTACGGTGGCGGGGAACCAGAGTACGGGGAGCTGTTTTTT	CASSYGGGEPEYGELFF
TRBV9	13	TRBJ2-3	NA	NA	TGTGCCAGCAGCGTAGTAGGCACAGATACGCAGTATTTT	CASSVVGTDTQYF
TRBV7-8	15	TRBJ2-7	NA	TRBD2	TGTGCCAGCAGCCGGACGGGACTAGGCGGATACGAGCAGTACTTC	CASSRTGLGGYEQYF
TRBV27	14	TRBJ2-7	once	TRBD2	TGTGCCAGCAGTTCCGAAAGACTAGCGAAGAAGCAGTACTTC	CASSSERLAKKQYF
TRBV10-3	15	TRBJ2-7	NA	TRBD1	TGTGCCATCAGTGAAGGAACGGCAGGGGGCAGGGAGCAGTACTTC	CAISEGTAGGREQYF
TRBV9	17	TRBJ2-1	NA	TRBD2	TGTGCCAGCAGCGTAGAAGGGACTAGGGGATTTTACAATGAGCAGTTCTTC	CASSVEGTRGFYNEQFF
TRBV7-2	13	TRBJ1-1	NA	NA	TGTGCCAGCAGCCCGTTACGGGGGTATGAAGCTTTCTTT	CASSPLRGYEAFF
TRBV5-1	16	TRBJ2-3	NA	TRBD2	TGCGCCAGCAGCCTACGGACTAGCGGGAGAACAGATACGCAGTATTTT	CASSLRTSGRTDTQYF
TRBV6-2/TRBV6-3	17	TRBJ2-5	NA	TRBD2	TGTGCCAGCAGTACCCGAGAAGCGGGAAACCTAGGAGAGACCCAGTACTTC	CASSTREAGNLGETQYF
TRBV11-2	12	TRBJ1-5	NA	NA	TGTGCCAGCAGCCGCTTACTCGGAGTCCAGCATTTT	CASSRLLGVQHF
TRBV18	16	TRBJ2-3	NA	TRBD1	TGTGCCAGCTCGCGCCCCGGGACAGGGTCCTCAGATACGCAGTATTTT	CASSRPGTGSSDTQYF
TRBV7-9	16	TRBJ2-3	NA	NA	TGTGCCAGCAGCACGTTAAGAGGGAAGATGGGTGATACGCAGTATTTT	CASSTLRGKMGDTQYF
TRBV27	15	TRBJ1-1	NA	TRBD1	TGTGCCAGCAGCTGGGGAACAGGGGGAAACACTGAAGCTTTCTTT	CASSWGTGGNTEAFF
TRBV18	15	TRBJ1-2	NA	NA	TGTGCCAGCTCACCGGTCCAGGGCATCAAGGATGGCTACACCTTC	CASSPVQGIKDGYTF
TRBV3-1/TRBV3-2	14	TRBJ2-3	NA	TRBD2	TGTGCCAGCAGCCTGACTAGCGGCACAGATACGCAGTATTTT	CASSLTSGTDTQYF
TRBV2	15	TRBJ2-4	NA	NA	TGTGCCAGCAACCTGGAACAGGGTGCCAAAAACATTCAGTACTTC	CASNLEQGAKNIQYF